The rows below give T cell receptor beta chains drawn from one sample of a study of cytomegalovirus exposure and HLA in healthy donors. Only in-frame clones appear in the TCRdb table, and some are missing; sequencing was by immunoSEQ multiplex PCR. The sample includes about 360,000 clones, about nine tenths of them seen just once. Specimen: PBMCs. All receptors come from a young woman in good health and CMV-seronegative. The CDR3 runs from the conserved cysteine through the conserved F or W.

cdr3_aa,j_call,v_call
CASRPGTGYEQYF,TRBJ2-7,TRBV5-1
CASSSFASGSYEQYF,TRBJ2-7,TRBV5-6
CASSLVAQTQYF,TRBJ2-3,TRBV7-2
CASSQERGYRNTEAFF,TRBJ1-1,TRBV4-1
CASSLVWGREVGYTF,TRBJ1-2,TRBV5-4
CASSHTTSGSTDTQYF,TRBJ2-3,TRBV4-2
CASRGGPVQPQHF,TRBJ1-5,TRBV6-5
CASSWTVGSYEQYF,TRBJ2-7,TRBV27
CASSGASEHNQPQHF,TRBJ1-5,TRBV6-5
CASSLGTADSYEQYF,TRBJ2-7,TRBV5-1
CASSPSGTGYNTGELFF,TRBJ2-2,TRBV9
CASSMATNTEAFF,TRBJ1-1,TRBV19
CASSGVTSFDEQFF,TRBJ2-1,TRBV11-2
CASSLPGGHQPQHF,TRBJ1-5,TRBV6-5
CSVKVGGSTEAFF,TRBJ1-1,TRBV29-1
CASSQDRRLAGTDTQYF,TRBJ2-3,TRBV4-2
CASYGLGAYEQYF,TRBJ2-7,TRBV7-9
CASSLGYLATNEKLFF,TRBJ1-4,TRBV11-2
CASSLVPGLAGNTIYF,TRBJ1-3,TRBV7-9
CASAPWGESRYEQYF,TRBJ2-7,TRBV6-5
CARGSPPRYSERVTDTQYF,TRBJ2-3,TRBV2
CASSREEYTEAFF,TRBJ1-1,TRBV18
CASSLDGGGTEAFF,TRBJ1-1,TRBV7-9
CATSRASGRATSYEQYF,TRBJ2-7,TRBV15
CASTRPGAGETQYF,TRBJ2-5,TRBV7-9
CASRDYGYTF,TRBJ1-2,TRBV6-5
CASSRTGGYNEQFF,TRBJ2-1,TRBV27
CASNSYISPAGQGADTQYF,TRBJ2-3,TRBV10-2
CASSVQDNTEAFF,TRBJ1-1,TRBV7-2
CASNPDRGQIYEQYF,TRBJ2-7,TRBV6-1
CASRLGIRECDRHTYYGYTF,TRBJ1-2,TRBV12-2
CAWSYGDYNSPLHF,TRBJ1-6,TRBV30
CASSPRVGVATDTQYF,TRBJ2-3,TRBV7-9
CASRDNPGNTIYF,TRBJ1-3,TRBV2
CASSLEQGAPGYGYTF,TRBJ1-2,TRBV11-2
CASSLDIASGRDEQFF,TRBJ2-1,TRBV5-1
CASSRIGSTRGNEQFF,TRBJ2-1,TRBV19
CASSSGRGGRDYGYTF,TRBJ1-2,TRBV5-6
CASRPTGTSGDEQYF,TRBJ2-7,TRBV2